The following is a T cell receptor (beta chain) sequence with its context. Which antigen it targets is not known. No much larger clone exists at a distance of one base, and base qualities are not known. The CDR3 holds 15 amino acids from the cysteine to the phenylalanine. Just CDR3 DNA is preserved here, 45 bases in frame from base 1. Here V drops 8 bases and J drops 7 bases, and the junction holds 16 bases not matched to any gene. Looking up the germline V gene (reference sequence) yields CDR1 LNHDA and CDR2 SQIVND. The data stem from a study of Ad26.COV2.S vaccination and SARS-CoV-2 variants (dated by TCRdb to the early 2020s). Background on the whole study: Donors in the vaccine arm were drawn from COV1001, a phase I-IIa trial of Ad26.COV2.S in healthy adults that was multicentre, randomized, double-blind and placebo-controlled. Investigators did not know the trial group allocation while performing experiments and assessing outcomes. Ad26.COV2.S was administered intramuscularly at 5 x 10^10 or 1 x 10^11 viral particles, either as a single shot or as two shots given 56 days apart. Trial participants were randomized into five groups of five, in which low-dose or high-dose Ad26.COV2.S was given once or twice, or placebo was given on both occasions. The TCR-sequenced set comprised roughly 30 samples: approximately 20 Ad26.COV2.S vaccine recipients, 5 placebo recipients and 8 SARS-CoV-2 convalescent individuals. TCRbeta repertoire sequencing served as the tool for gauging how specific and how broad the SARS-CoV-2-reactive T cell receptors were following Ad26.COV2.S vaccination.

Overall results and qualifications from the work: The study lacked the statistical power to compare responses across vaccine doses or regimens. It was noted by the authors that total T cell responses may have been underestimated by the TCR breadth and depth analyses. Ad26.COV2.S recipients had higher spike-specific TCR breadth than placebo recipients (P = 0.0014). After vaccination, substantial breadth of spike-specific CD8+ and CD4+ T cell responses was reported. Vaccine and placebo recipients had comparable non-spike TCR breadth, which fits with the vaccine containing only spike.

The treatment or condition label of this sample denotes: over 15 received Ad26.COV2.S at low or high dose, single or two shots; five or six received placebo; per-sample allocation not given. For vaccine and placebo recipients, repertoires were sequenced using samples collected on day 63 after the first injection. Between 29 July and 7 August 2020, Cohort 1b enrolled about 27 adults aged 18-55 years at one site in Boston, USA. As a vaccine, Ad26.COV2.S was a replication-incompetent adenovirus type 26 vector that expressed a prefusion-stabilized SARS-CoV-2 spike protein derived from the original Wuhan strain. The immunoSEQ Assay was used to sequence TCRbeta CDR3 regions. After extraction, genomic DNA underwent amplification by bias-controlled multiplex PCR, followed by high-throughput sequencing. From the authors' description of their analysis: Collapsing and filtering of sequences were performed to quantify the absolute abundance of each unique TCRbeta CDR3 region. T cell fraction was estimated by normalizing TCRbeta template counts to usable DNA, which was measured by amplifying reference genes present in all nucleated cells. Repertoire TCRs were annotated as SARS-CoV-2-specific by exact matching of V gene, CDR3 amino acid sequence and J gene to a known reactive TCR set. MIRA supplied the reference SARS-CoV-2 TCR set, which was filtered for enrichment in COVID-19-positive ImmuneCODE repertoires so that public or cross-reactive TCRs were removed. Drawing on the MIRA antigens, annotated TCRs were analysed further at the level of specific ORF or position within ORF. Breadth was defined as the number of annotated unique rearrangements divided by the total number of unique productive rearrangements, and depth was defined as the summed frequency of the annotated unique rearrangements. Group comparisons of TCR breadth used two-sided Wilcoxon rank-sum tests. This immuneACCESS table, as held by TCRdb, lists in-frame sequences with V and J called but not all clones. Of the missing ones, under half trace to an unresolved V gene in checked studies; the others have no known cause. The DNA was the basis for D and trimming; V, J and clone size are from that table. In all, the sample holds 300,000 to 350,000 clones, and 85% to 90% of those were seen once. The ten largest clones add up to over 5% of the sample.

This clonotype was sampled from a person between 18 and 60 years old who received the Ad26.COV2.S COVID-19 vaccine or a placebo. The chain links TRBV19 with TRBJ1-2, and TRBD1 matches 7 of the central bases. The material was peripheral blood, obtained in a trial of Ad26.COV2.S vaccine versus placebo. The CDR3: CASVDDRAALGGYTF. The nucleotide sequence is TGTGCCAGTGTAGACGACAGGGCTGCGTTGGGTGGCTACACCTTC.